The 32 T cell receptor beta chains below all came from one sample that was sequenced in a study of shared T cell receptors in the human thymus. Data came from immunoSEQ multiplex PCR; TCRdb stores just in-frame clones and leaves some out. The sample holds about 610,000 clones, 85% to 90% seen once. The sample was also reused in another study, on human thymus T cells.

The sequenced material came from thymocytes. These receptors all come from a boy under two years old with a congenital heart defect.

The chain recombines TRBV4-1 with TRBJ2-7, with 7 bases that match TRBD2. Germline values: CDR1 MGHRA, CDR2 YSYEKL. This CDR3 spans 20 amino acids. The V and J ends lost 0 bases and 2 bases, in that order; junction bases with no gene match: 19. The CDR3 DNA reads TGCGCCAGCAGCCAAGAAAGGGCGGTGGCGGGAGACCCCAAGGCCTACGAGCAGTACTTC. It translates to CASSQERAVAGDPKAYEQYF.

This clone has only one observation. This chain joins TRBV5-6 and TRBJ2-5; possibly TRBD2 for D (6 bases). The germline gives CDR1 SGHDT, CDR2 YYEEEE. The CDR3 runs 13 residues. Trimming took 4 bases from V and 2 from J, leaving 9 bases between them. CDR3 loop: CASSRTIQETQYF. In nucleotides, the CDR3 is TGTGCCAGCAGCAGGACTATTCAAGAGACCCAGTACTTC.

This rearrangement joins TRBV6-4 to TRBJ2-1, with a possible D match to TRBD2 (6 bases). The germline V gene encodes CDR1 MRHNA and CDR2 SNTAGT. The CDR3 sequence is 15 residues long. V lost 2 bases, J lost 6 bases, and 14 bases lay in between. The CDR3 region is CASSDELAYVNEQFF. The CDR3, as DNA: TGTGCCAGCAGTGACGAGCTAGCGTACGTCAATGAGCAGTTCTTC.

The chain couples TRBV5-5 to TRBJ2-7, with D perhaps TRBD1 (6 bases). Germline lookup yields CDR1 SGHKS and CDR2 YYEKEE (reference sequence). The V and J ends lost 2 bases and 4 bases respectively, with 13 bases between them. This CDR3 has 14 amino acids. CDR3 region: CASSLGRGEYEQYF. The CDR3 nucleotides read TGTGCCAGCAGCTTAGGCAGGGGTGAATACGAGCAGTACTTC.

This chain connects TRBV28 to TRBJ1-1; 10 bases map to TRBD1. V lost 5 bases to trimming and J lost 0 bases; unmatched junction nucleotides: 3. This CDR3 region has 15 residues. The germline V gene encodes CDR1 MDHEN and CDR2 SYDVKM. CDR3 bases: TGTGCCAGCAGTGTGGACAGGGGGTTGAACACTGAAGCTTTCTTT. This translates into CASSVDRGLNTEAFF.

This clone was picked up one time. The chain couples TRBV6-1 to TRBJ1-2; D ambiguous. Trimming left V 4 bases short and J 5 bases short, with 11 bases between. CDR3 length: 13 amino acids. Germline assignment: CDR1 MNHNS and CDR2 SASEGT. CDR3 sequence (DNA): TGTGCCAGCAGTGGCACATCGGGGTATGGCTACACCTTC. Protein: CASSGTSGYGYTF.

The chain recombines TRBV7-3 with TRBJ1-1; 7 nucleotides align to TRBD1. The V and J ends lost 4 bases and 1 base, in that order; junction bases with no gene match: 9. This CDR3 spans 16 amino acids. The germline V gene has CDR1 SGHTA and CDR2 FQGTGA. This CDR3 reads CASSSPSWTGNTEAFF. DNA of the CDR3: TGTGCCAGCAGCTCACCCTCATGGACAGGGAACACTGAAGCTTTCTTT.

This chain uses TRBV4-3 with TRBJ2-2; weak D call: TRBD2 (6 bases). Trimming cost V 4 bases and J 0 bases, with 9 bases left between them. This CDR3 has 15 amino acids. Germline V gene sequence: CDR1 LGHNA, CDR2 YSLEER. Written as DNA, the CDR3 is TGCGCCAGCAGCCTAAGACTAGCGAACACCGGGGAGCTGTTTTTT. It codes for CASSLRLANTGELFF.

The chain carries TRBV29-1 and TRBJ2-7, with TRBD1 as a possible D gene (6 bases). From germline, CDR1 is SQVTM and CDR2 ANQGSEA. V gave up 4 bases and J gave up 3 bases, with 16 bases separating them. The CDR3 runs to 14 residues. The CDR3 DNA reads as TGCAGCGTTGGGGGAACAGGGATGCACTACGAGCAGTACTTC. Protein sequence: CSVGGTGMHYEQYF.

The chain employs TRBV5-6 and TRBJ2-2; a weak D match, TRBD1 (6 bases). V was pared by 3 bases and J by 3 bases, with 12 bases between. The CDR3 runs 15 residues. Germline CDR1 and CDR2: SGHDT and YYEEEE. The CDR3 nucleotides are TGTGCCAGCAGCTCGTGGACAGACTACACCGGGGAGCTGTTTTTT. Protein product: CASSSWTDYTGELFF.

The rearrangement joins TRBV18 to TRBJ2-5; TRBD2 aligns across 10 bases. The V and J ends lost 3 bases and 0 bases, in that order; junction bases with no gene match: 7. This CDR3 region has 17 residues. Germline V gene sequence: CDR1 KGHSH, CDR2 LQKENI. The CDR3 DNA is TGTGCCAGCTCACCCGGACTAGCGGCGAGGTACCAAGAGACCCAGTACTTC. This sequence encodes CASSPGLAARYQETQYF.

This clone has more than one count but fewer than ten. The rearrangement uses TRBV19 and TRBJ1-4; TRBD1 matches at 7 bases. The CDR3 runs to 16 residues. Trimming at V came to 3 bases and at J to 1 base, leaving 5 bases not matched to a gene. CDR1 LNHDA and CDR2 SQIVND come from the germline V gene (reference sequence). DNA of the CDR3: TGTGCCAGTAGTATTTTAGGGGGCGAAACTAATGAAAAACTGTTTTTT. Amino acids: CASSILGGETNEKLFF. The variable domain in full, completed from reference TRBV19 and TRBJ1-4, reads DGGITQSPKYLFRKEGQNVTLSCEQNLNHDAMYWYRQDPGQGLRLIYYSQIVNDFQKGDIAEGYSVSREKKESFPLTVTSAQKNPTAFYLCASSILGGETNEKLFFGSGTQLSVL.

V usage is TRBV6-5 and J usage is TRBJ2-1; a possible D gene is TRBD2 (6 bases). V lost 2 bases and J lost 7, with 6 bases in between. The CDR3 consists of 12 residues. CDR1 and CDR2 (germline): MNHEY, SVGAGI. CDR3 protein: CASSYGGNEQFF. The DNA of the CDR3 is TGTGCCAGCAGTTACGGGGGGAATGAGCAGTTCTTC.

This clone has a single count. The CDR3 DNA sequence: TGTGCCAGTAGTATAGTGGGCAGGGAGGACACTGAAGCTTTCTTT. Its protein product is CASSIVGREDTEAFF. The chain recombines TRBV19 with TRBJ1-1; maybe TRBD1 (5 bases). Germline lookup yields CDR1 LNHDA and CDR2 SQIVND (reference sequence). The CDR3 is made up of 15 amino acids. Trimming shortened V by 1 base and J by 3 bases, and 12 bases separated the two germline ends. Looking up the rest from reference TRBV19 and TRBJ1-1 gives the full variable domain: DGGITQSPKYLFRKEGQNVTLSCEQNLNHDAMYWYRQDPGQGLRLIYYSQIVNDFQKGDIAEGYSVSREKKESFPLTVTSAQKNPTAFYLCASSIVGREDTEAFFGQGTRLTVV.

The J gene is TRBJ2-7, the V gene TRBV28; D gene unclear. The CDR3 consists of 15 residues. Trimming stripped 2 bases from V and 0 bases from J, with 11 bases between. CDR1 is MDHEN, CDR2 SYDVKM, per germline. The CDR3, as DNA: TGTGCCAGCAGTTTAGAGGATACGAGCTCCTACGAGCAGTACTTC. Amino acids: CASSLEDTSSYEQYF.

V usage is TRBV20-1 and J usage is TRBJ1-1, with D hard to call. Germline assignment: CDR1 DFQATT and CDR2 SNEGSKA (reference sequence). This CDR3 comprises 11 residues. The V gene lost 5 bases and the J gene lost 12 bases, with 16 bases spanning the gap. CDR3 bases: TGCAGTGCTGGAGGGTCAGCGAAACCTTTCTTT. As protein: CSAGGSAKPFF.

This chain uses TRBV10-3 with TRBJ1-2, with TRBD1 matching 7 bases. Trimming at V came to 6 bases and at J to 5 bases, leaving 12 bases not matched to a gene. This CDR3 is 15 amino acids long. Per germline, CDR1 ENHRY and CDR2 SYGVKD. CDR3 nucleotide sequence: TGTGCCATCAGCGAACGACAGGGAAGGGAGTATGGCTACACCTTC. Its translation: CAISERQGREYGYTF.

The genes are TRBV30 and TRBJ2-6; 9 bases are a match to TRBD1. Germline V gene data show CDR1 as GTSNPN and CDR2 as SVGIG (reference sequence). Trimming removed 2 bases from V and 4 bases from J; junction bases left unmatched: 12. This CDR3 region has 18 residues. CDR3 DNA: TGTGCCTGGAGTTTTACCGGGACAGGGTCCAGGGGGGCCAACGTCCTGACTTTC. Translating gives CAWSFTGTGSRGANVLTF.

The chain carries TRBV27 and TRBJ2-3; TRBD1 agrees at 10 bases. This CDR3 region has 16 residues. Germline V gene data show CDR1 as MNHEY and CDR2 as SMNVEV (reference sequence). J lost 3 bases, V lost 4 bases, and 7 bases had no gene match. The DNA of the CDR3 is TGTGCCAGCAGTTCCCATCCGGGACAGGGGACAGATACGCAGTATTTT. Encoded protein: CASSSHPGQGTDTQYF.

The J gene is TRBJ2-3, the V gene TRBV27; 12 bases are a match to TRBD2. The CDR3 runs 16 residues. Germline values: CDR1 MNHEY, CDR2 SMNVEV (reference sequence). J was trimmed by 2 bases and V by 5 bases; bases with no gene match: 5. The CDR3 region is CASSPRTSGNTDTQYF. The CDR3 nucleotides read TGTGCCAGCAGTCCCCGGACTAGCGGGAACACAGATACGCAGTATTTT.

The chain couples TRBV6-5 to TRBJ1-1; TRBD1 matches at 11 bases. J was trimmed by 13 bases and V by 4 bases; bases with no gene match: 8. Germline lookup yields CDR1 MNHEY and CDR2 SVGAGI. CDR3 length equals 13 residues. DNA of the CDR3: TGTGCCAGCAGTTGCGGGCCGGGACAGGGGGTTTTCTTT. Amino acids: CASSCGPGQGVFF.

This clone was counted a few times. The rearrangement uses TRBV19 and TRBJ2-5, with a possible D match to TRBD1 (6 bases). The germline V and J ends were trimmed by 3 bases and 0 bases, with 17 bases remaining between them. The CDR3 spans 17 residues. In germline, CDR1 is LNHDA, CDR2 SQIVND (reference sequence). The chain's CDR3 is CASSMLFEGDDQETQYF. The CDR3, as DNA: TGTGCCAGTAGTATGTTGTTTGAGGGGGATGACCAAGAGACCCAGTACTTC.

The chain carries TRBV6-5 and TRBJ1-1; 8 bases are a match to TRBD1. The CDR3 length is 13 residues. Germline assignment: CDR1 MNHEY and CDR2 SVGAGI. Trimming at V came to 10 bases and at J to 3 bases, leaving 7 bases not matched to a gene. The CDR3 region is CATRRGRDTEAFF. The CDR3 bases are TGTGCCACTCGCAGGGGGCGGGACACTGAAGCTTTCTTT.

J is TRBJ2-7 and V is TRBV19; a weak D match, TRBD2 (5 bases). The CDR3 sequence is 14 residues long. The ends were cut back, 3 bases at V and 0 bases at J, with 9 bases in the middle. The V gene's germline CDR1 is LNHDA and CDR2 SQIVND (reference sequence). The CDR3 loop reads CASSMRVASYEQYF. In DNA, the CDR3 is TGTGCCAGTAGTATGAGGGTGGCCTCCTACGAGCAGTACTTC.

This chain uses TRBV10-1 with TRBJ2-7; the match to TRBD2 covers 9 bases. CDR1 is WNHNN and CDR2 is SYGVQD in the germline V gene (reference sequence). The CDR3 runs to 14 residues. With 5 bases clipped from V and 4 bases from J, the junction kept 6 bases outside the gene matches. The DNA for the CDR3 is TGCGCCAGCAGTTGTGGGACTAGCTGTTACGAGCAGTACTTC. Protein sequence: CASSCGTSCYEQYF.

The rearrangement uses TRBV25-1 and TRBJ1-4, with D tentatively TRBD1 (5 bases). Trimming stripped 5 bases from V and 8 bases from J, with 24 bases between. CDR3 length equals 17 residues. Germline-derived CDR1 and CDR2 are MGHDK and SYGVNS. In nucleotides, the CDR3 is TGTGCCAGCAGTACCCCCCCGAGGTTAGGGGAGGAAGAAAAACTGTTTTTT. It codes for CASSTPPRLGEEEKLFF.

This clone was detected only a few times. This CDR3 is CASSPRGAGDGEKLFF. CDR3 bases: TGTGCCAGCAGCCCGCGGGGGGCAGGGGATGGCGAAAAACTGTTTTTT. The V call is TRBV14, the J call TRBJ1-4; possibly TRBD1 for D (6 bases). CDR3 size: 16 residues. Germline CDR1 SGHDN, CDR2 FVKESK. V lost 4 bases and J lost 8, with 20 bases in between.

V and J are TRBV6-5 and TRBJ2-1; 10 nucleotides agree with TRBD1. J gave up 6 bases and V 0 bases, and 5 bases lay outside the gene matches. The CDR3 is made up of 16 amino acids. From germline, CDR1 is MNHEY and CDR2 SVGAGI. The CDR3 loop reads CASSYSDRGDPNEQFF. The CDR3 DNA is TGTGCCAGCAGTTACTCGGACAGGGGGGACCCCAATGAGCAGTTCTTC.

The V call is TRBV6-5, the J call TRBJ2-5, with 7 bases identical to TRBD1. The CDR3 has 14 residues. The V gene's germline CDR1 is MNHEY and CDR2 SVGAGI. Unmatched junction bases numbered 5, after V lost 7 bases and J lost 0 bases. The CDR3 is CASKGQANQETQYF. The CDR3 DNA sequence: TGTGCCAGCAAAGGACAGGCGAACCAAGAGACCCAGTACTTC.

This clone has a handful of counts. V and J are TRBV11-2 and TRBJ1-3; no clear D. Trimming removed 2 bases from V and 4 bases from J, with 12 bases in between. CDR1 is SGHAT and CDR2 is FQNNGV in the germline V gene. CDR3 length equals 15 residues. This CDR3 is CASSLRGRSGNTIYF. The CDR3 nucleotides read TGTGCCAGCAGCTTACGGGGAAGGTCCGGAAACACCATATATTTT.

This chain uses TRBV27 with TRBJ1-1; TRBD1 aligns across 10 bases. In germline, CDR1 is MNHEY, CDR2 SMNVEV (reference sequence). V lost 2 bases, J lost 4 bases, and 13 bases stayed unmatched. The CDR3 runs 18 residues. The CDR3 sequence: CASSLGDRGAPRFTEAFF. CDR3 bases: TGTGCCAGCAGTTTAGGGGACAGGGGCGCCCCACGGTTCACTGAAGCTTTCTTT.

The chain has TRBV27 and TRBJ1-1; 8 bases are shared with TRBD1. V lost 5 bases to trimming and J lost 2 bases; unmatched junction nucleotides: 10. The CDR3 length is 16 residues. CDR1 is MNHEY and CDR2 is SMNVEV in the germline V gene (reference sequence). The CDR3 loop reads CASSSGQGALNTEAFF. The CDR3 nucleotides are TGTGCCAGCAGTAGCGGCCAGGGGGCTCTTAACACTGAAGCTTTCTTT.